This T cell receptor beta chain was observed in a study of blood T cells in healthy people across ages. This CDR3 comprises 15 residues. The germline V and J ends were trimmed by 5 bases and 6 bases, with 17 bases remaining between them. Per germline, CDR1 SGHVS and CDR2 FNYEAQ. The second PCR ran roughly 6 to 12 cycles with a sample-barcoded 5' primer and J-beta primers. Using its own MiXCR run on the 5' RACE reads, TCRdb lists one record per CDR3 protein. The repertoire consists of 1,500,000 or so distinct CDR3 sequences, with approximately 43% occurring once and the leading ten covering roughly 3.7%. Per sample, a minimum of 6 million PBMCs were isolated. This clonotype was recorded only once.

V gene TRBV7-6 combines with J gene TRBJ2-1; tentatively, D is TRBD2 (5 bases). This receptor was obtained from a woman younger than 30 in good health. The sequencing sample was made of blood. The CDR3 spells CASSPRKAAGNEQFF. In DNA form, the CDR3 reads TGTGCCAGCAGCCCACGGAAGGCCGCGGGCAATGAGCAGTTCTTC.